Listed below are T cell receptor beta chains from one sample, sequenced in a study of tumor and adjacent non-tumor tissue in lung cancer. MiXCR, applied by TCRdb to the multiplex PCR reads, yields one record per CDR3 protein. The sample lists around 200,000 distinct CDR3 sequences; 60% to 85% were seen once. Material for sequencing was lung tumor tissue. Every receptor here comes from a man aged 55-75 years with non-small cell lung cancer. The conserved cysteine and the conserved F or W are not part of the CDR3 here. Each record gives: J gene, V gene, CDR3 protein.

TRBJ2-4,TRBV6-2/TRBV6-3,ASSPLTGGGNIKY
TRBJ2-1,TRBV5-4,ANSFSSGDEQF
TRBJ2-1,TRBV29-1,SGVEAGGPDEQF
TRBJ1-2,TRBV20-1,NARDPEGYGCT
TRBJ1-3,TRBV4-3,ASSQEHSSGNTIY
TRBJ1-4,TRBV5-4,ANSLGGALFATNEKLF
TRBJ2-7,TRBV28,ASSRPGTGFS
TRBJ2-1,TRBV29-1,SVEELAGGNEQF
TRBJ2-1,TRBV6-5,VSGWRTYNEQF
TRBJ2-3,TRBV11-3,ANSFEGADTQY
TRBJ2-3,TRBV20-1,SVGTSGGRTDTQY
TRBJ2-5,TRBV11-3,ASSLGDQETQY
TRBJ2-5,TRBV6-2/TRBV6-3,ASRDSKWVETQY
TRBJ2-2,TRBV7-9,ASRPGLAGTGELF
TRBJ2-5,TRBV29-1,SVVPRVNTDTQY
TRBJ1-2,TRBV6-2/TRBV6-3,ASSSGNGCT
TRBJ1-3,TRBV11-2,ANSLGGGRGNNIY
TRBJ2-6,TRBV6-6,ASSYSTSGANVLT
TRBJ2-7,TRBV6-5,ASSYGGTGHSYERY
TRBJ1-1,TRBV6-1,VSNESGSRGVAF
TRBJ2-7,TRBV11-2,ASSLIVGSGDSYEQY
TRBJ2-5,TRBV7-8,ASSWIPPLRGSDSNSLETQY
TRBJ2-1,TRBV4-2,ASTQDRRTRAEQS
TRBJ1-1,TRBV4-3,ASSQDPRTEAF
TRBJ1-3,TRBV6-5,ASRPTNGNTIY
TRBJ1-1,TRBV4-1,ASNPGLRNNEAF
TRBJ2-7,TRBV11-3,ASSLGTGIYGQY
TRBJ2-5,TRBV20-1,SASPAVAAQETLY
TRBJ1-5,TRBV4-1,ASSPMGGEVGRPQH
TRBJ2-1,TRBV5-6,ASSLGSYSCNEQF
TRBJ2-5,TRBV29-1,SDVEHGAVGETQY
TRBJ1-1,TRBV20-1,IATLGVLNTVAF
TRBJ2-3,TRBV12-3/TRBV12-4,ASRTAGWGDTQY
TRBJ2-5,TRBV12-3/TRBV12-4,VSGRDPLNTETQY
TRBJ1-2,TRBV11-2,ASSLEQGGGYAYT
TRBJ2-1,TRBV7-3,ASSTEARAEQF
TRBJ1-1,TRBV6-5,ASRLQGRAEAF
TRBJ1-2,TRBV29-1,SVGDGEYGYT
TRBJ2-1,TRBV20-1,SASSLSRGGNEQF
TRBJ2-1,TRBV20-1,STLGLAGPRSEQV
TRBJ1-1,TRBV6-1,ASTREGMNTEAF
TRBJ2-7,TRBV5-4,ASTRAGQAYEQY
TRBJ2-2,TRBV4-2,VSSPVAGESGELF
TRBJ2-1,TRBV20-1,NARPSTSGAYNVQF
TRBJ2-7,TRBV7-2,ASSQDSSGRQIYEQY
TRBJ2-5,TRBV6-5,ASSYQSGETQH